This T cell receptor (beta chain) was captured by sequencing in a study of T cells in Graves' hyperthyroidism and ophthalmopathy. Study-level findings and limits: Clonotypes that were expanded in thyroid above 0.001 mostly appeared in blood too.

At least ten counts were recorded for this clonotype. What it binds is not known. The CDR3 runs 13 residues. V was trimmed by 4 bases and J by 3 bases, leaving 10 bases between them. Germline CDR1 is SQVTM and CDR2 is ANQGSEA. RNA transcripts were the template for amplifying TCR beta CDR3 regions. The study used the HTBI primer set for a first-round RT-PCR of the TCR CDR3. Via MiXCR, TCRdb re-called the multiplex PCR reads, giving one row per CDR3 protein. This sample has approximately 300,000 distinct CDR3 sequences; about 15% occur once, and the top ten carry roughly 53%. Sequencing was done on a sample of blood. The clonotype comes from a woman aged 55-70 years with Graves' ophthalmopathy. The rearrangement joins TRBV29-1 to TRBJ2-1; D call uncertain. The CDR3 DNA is TGCAGCGTTGGCCACGGCCGCTACAATGAGCAGTTCTTC. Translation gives CSVGHGRYNEQFF.